This is a list of T cell receptor beta chains from one sample in a study of read filtering for tumor transcriptome and immune sequencing. MiXCR was run by TCRdb on the reads, yielding one entry per CDR3 protein. The sample yields 62,000 or so distinct CDR3 sequences, roughly 20% seen once. Material for sequencing was a population of CD138-negative cells sorted from bone marrow. Receptors were obtained from a donor at least 40 years old with multiple myeloma. The CDR3 runs from the conserved cysteine through the conserved F or W. D genes are given only for firm matches. Rows give clone size only sometimes, using once, few, many, or a class for an expanded clone.

D | J | V | size | CDR3 | DNA
TRBD1 | TRBJ2-5 | TRBV28 | many | CASSLGGQRQETQYF | TGTGCCAGCAGTTTAGGGGGACAGAGGCAAGAGACCCAGTACTTC
TRBD1 | TRBJ2-5 | TRBV23-1 | few | CASSLIPADRGGKTQYF | TGCGCCAGCAGTCTAATACCCGCAGACAGGGGAGGAAAGACCCAGTACTTC
. | TRBJ1-1 | TRBV5-1 | many | CASSSDSEAFF | TGCGCCAGCAGCTCGGACAGTGAAGCTTTCTTT
. | TRBJ1-1 | TRBV18 | . | CASSPVGGGRTVAFF | TGTGCCAGCTCACCGGTGGGGGGAGGAAGGACTGTAGCTTTCTTT
. | TRBJ2-1 | TRBV29-1 | . | CSVGQGRLRFF | TGCAGTGTGGGGCAGGGTCGGTTGCGGTTCTTC
TRBD1 | TRBJ2-3 | TRBV29-1 | many | CSVGRGGNTDTQYF | TGCAGCGTTGGTAGAGGGGGCAACACAGATACGCAGTATTTT
TRBD2 | TRBJ2-3 | TRBV20-1 | medium-sized | CSAQPTGAGAVDTQYF | TGCAGTGCACAACCTACTGGAGCGGGAGCTGTAGATACGCAGTATTTT
. | TRBJ2-7 | TRBV6-2/TRBV6-3 | many | CASSDQGSYEQYF | TGTGCCAGCAGTGACCAGGGATCCTACGAGCAGTACTTC
. | TRBJ1-5 | TRBV20-1 | . | CSARAGGNQPQHF | TGCAGTGCTAGAGCAGGGGGCAATCAGCCCCAGCATTTT
TRBD2 | TRBJ2-3 | TRBV5-4 | many | CASSPFASGSADTQYF | TGTGCCAGCAGCCCATTTGCTAGCGGGAGTGCAGATACGCAGTATTTT
. | TRBJ2-4 | TRBV20-1 | . | CIPEPEGKNIQYF | TGCATCCCTGAACCGGAGGGCAAAAACATTCAGTACTTC